This TCR beta chain comes out of a study of identical twins. Whole-study results and caveats: Cord blood beta clonotypes present at high abundance carried fewer insertions; no such pattern appeared in memory repertoires.

This clonotype has a count of ten or more. Its antigen is as yet unknown. Each CDR3 protein gets one entry after TCRdb re-called the 5' RACE reads with MiXCR. Among more than 350,000 distinct CDR3 sequences, 9% to 10% were seen once, and the ten largest hold roughly 8.9%. The receptor's source is a woman aged 45-60 years in good health. Sequencing was done on a sample of naive T cells sorted from blood.

The CDR3 sequence: CATSVGKDTQYF. The CDR3 coding sequence is TGTGCCACCAGTGTAGGGAAAGATACGCAGTATTTT. The chain has TRBV24-1 and TRBJ2-3; D not resolved. Germline CDR1 and CDR2: KGHDR and SFDVKD. V lost 5 bases to trimming and J lost 5 bases, with 7 bases between them. The CDR3 length is 12 residues.